What follows are 29 T cell receptor beta chains derived from one specimen sequenced in a study of regulatory dendritic cells for organ transplantation. The antigens these receptors bind are not known. Sorted T cells were CFSE-labeled and cultured less than 6 days with allogeneic regulatory or mature dendritic cells at 1:10. TCRdb's table, derived via immunoSEQ multiplex PCR, lists solely in-frame clones and lacks some. The data hold some 11,000 clones, with around two thirds observed a single time. Sequenced input: naive CD4+ T cells from blood cultured with regulatory dendritic cells. The subset here: CD45RA+ naive T cells. The source is a human donor in good health.

V and J are TRBV5-1 and TRBJ2-3; tentatively, D is TRBD1 (6 bases). This CDR3 region has 14 residues. Germline CDR1 reads SGHRS; CDR2 reads YFSETQ. V was clipped by 1 base and J by 0 bases, with 6 bases between them. CDR3 loop: CASSLQGSTDTQYF. The CDR3 DNA is TGCGCCAGCAGCTTGCAGGGGAGCACAGATACGCAGTATTTT.

In this sample, this clone turned up once. This rearrangement joins TRBV6-5 to TRBJ1-2; TRBD1 matches at 7 bases. V lost 1 base, J lost 7 bases, and 6 bases stayed unmatched. Per germline, CDR1 MNHEY and CDR2 SVGAGI. The CDR3 is 14 amino acids. CDR3 DNA sequence: TGTGCCAGCAGTTACTTAGGGGACAGATCTGGCTACACCTTC. This sequence encodes CASSYLGDRSGYTF.

In its sample, this clone was seen a few times. V is TRBV4-3 and J is TRBJ1-2; D gene unclear. This CDR3 region has 14 residues. Trimming stripped 0 bases from V and 8 bases from J, with 13 bases between. CDR1 and CDR2 from the germline V gene are LGHNA and YSLEER. This CDR3 is CASSQDRWARGYTF. CDR3 nucleotide sequence: TGCGCCAGCAGCCAAGATCGTTGGGCGCGAGGCTACACCTTC.

The chain couples TRBV7-6 to TRBJ2-1, with 11 bases fitting TRBD1. The CDR3 consists of 15 residues. V shed 5 bases and J 4 bases; nucleotides not matched to a gene: 4. Per germline, CDR1 SGHVS and CDR2 FNYEAQ. The CDR3 sequence is CASSLGQGAYNEQFF. The CDR3 coding sequence is TGTGCCAGCAGCCTAGGACAGGGGGCATACAATGAGCAGTTCTTC.

The chain has TRBV6-1 and TRBJ2-5; 11 bases map to TRBD2. CDR1 MNHNS and CDR2 SASEGT come from the germline V gene. V shed 6 bases, J shed 2 bases, and the junction held 2 bases outside the gene matches. The length of the CDR3 is 14 residues. CDR3 protein: CASRPSGGQETQYF. CDR3 nucleotides: TGTGCCAGCAGGCCTAGCGGGGGGCAAGAGACCCAGTACTTC.

The chain couples TRBV4-1 to TRBJ1-4, with TRBD1 identical over 10 bases. Germline V gene lookup returns CDR1 MGHRA and CDR2 YSYEKL. V shed 4 bases, J shed 7 bases, and the junction held 3 bases outside the gene matches. This CDR3 has 14 residues. The CDR3 nucleotides read TGCGCCAGCAGCCCAGGACAGGGGGTTGAAAAACTGTTTTTT. As protein: CASSPGQGVEKLFF.

This rearrangement joins TRBV12-5 to TRBJ2-2, with 9 bases identical to TRBD2. This CDR3 has 15 amino acids. The trim removed 8 bases at V and 3 bases at J, leaving 7 bases unmatched. Per the germline V gene, CDR1 is LGHNT and CDR2 is FRNRAP. The CDR3 bases are TGTGCTAGTCAAGGCGCGGGGGGGCACACCGGGGAGCTGTTTTTT. This gives the protein CASQGAGGHTGELFF.

The rearrangement joins TRBV5-5 to TRBJ2-2; 9 bases are shared with TRBD1. J was trimmed by 6 bases and V by 2 bases; bases with no gene match: 5. Germline CDR1 reads SGHKS; CDR2 reads YYEKEE (reference sequence). The CDR3 consists of 15 residues. CDR3: CASSFRTGDPGELFF. CDR3 bases: TGTGCCAGCAGCTTCCGGACAGGGGACCCCGGGGAGCTGTTTTTT.

This chain joins TRBV18 and TRBJ2-7; 7 nucleotides agree with TRBD1. This CDR3 contains 13 residues. J gave up 3 bases and V 5 bases, and 4 bases lay outside the gene matches. In germline, CDR1 is KGHSH, CDR2 LQKENI. The CDR3 reads CASSAGTDYEQYF. CDR3 DNA: TGTGCCAGCTCAGCCGGGACAGACTACGAGCAGTACTTC.

The genes are TRBV10-3 and TRBJ2-3, with D possibly matching TRBD1 (5 bases). CDR1 is ENHRY, CDR2 SYGVKD, per germline. V was clipped by 6 bases and J by 3 bases, with 7 bases between them. The CDR3 runs to 12 residues. The CDR3 spells CAISDSTDTQYF. In DNA form, the CDR3 reads TGTGCCATCAGCGACAGTACAGATACGCAGTATTTT.

The rearrangement joins TRBV6-5 to TRBJ1-2; D gene unclear. There are 16 residues in the CDR3. Trimming pared 2 bases from V and 5 bases from J, leaving 18 bases between. Germline CDR1 reads MNHEY; CDR2 reads SVGAGI. The CDR3 is CASSYNRPQRGYGYTF. In nucleotides, the CDR3 is TGTGCCAGCAGTTACAACCGGCCCCAGAGAGGGTATGGCTACACCTTC.

About this clone itself: A junction end diverges from the germline sequence, so it may reflect a read error. The rearrangement joins TRBV6-1 to TRBJ1-5; no definite D call. Germline CDR1 MNHNS, CDR2 SASEGT. The CDR3 covers 13 residues. The CDR3 reads CASRPGVNRPQHF. The CDR3 DNA sequence: TGTGCCAGCAGGCCCGGAGTCAATCGGCCCCAGCATTTT.

The chain joins TRBV9 to TRBJ2-1, with TRBD2 identical over 9 bases. The germline V gene encodes CDR1 SGDLS and CDR2 YYNGEE. V trimming: 4 bases; J trimming: 1 base; junction bases outside the gene matches: 9. The CDR3 has 17 amino acids. CDR3 region: CASSHEGLAGSYNEQFF. The CDR3 nucleotides are TGTGCCAGCAGCCACGAGGGGCTAGCGGGATCCTACAATGAGCAGTTCTTC. Using reference TRBV9 and TRBJ2-1 for the parts outside the CDR3, the full variable domain is DSGVTQTPKHLITATGQRVTLRCSPRSGDLSVYWYQQSLDQGLQFLIQYYNGEERAKGNILERFSAQQFPDLHSELNLSSLELGDSALYFCASSHEGLAGSYNEQFFGPGTRLTVL.

V gene TRBV7-6 combines with J gene TRBJ1-1, with 9 bases aligning to TRBD1. The CDR3 sequence is 12 residues long. CDR1 SGHVS and CDR2 FNYEAQ come from the germline V gene. V gave up 5 bases and J gave up 11 bases; unmatched junction bases: 6. CDR3 sequence reads: CASSGQGLIAFF. The CDR3 bases are TGTGCCAGCAGCGGACAGGGGCTTATTGCTTTCTTT.

V gene TRBV9 combines with J gene TRBJ2-1; 7 positions agree with TRBD1. There are 14 residues in the CDR3. V gave up 1 base and J gave up 4 bases; unmatched junction bases: 2. The V gene's germline CDR1 is SGDLS and CDR2 YYNGEE. The CDR3 DNA is TGTGCCAGCAGCGTAATGGGACAGTACAATGAGCAGTTCTTC. Translated, it gives CASSVMGQYNEQFF.

The chain combines TRBV5-6 with TRBJ1-2, with 8 bases fitting TRBD1. The V gene's germline CDR1 is SGHDT and CDR2 YYEEEE. V shed 3 bases, J shed 8 bases, and the junction held 6 bases outside the gene matches. The CDR3 length is 13 residues. The CDR3 here is CASSSGQGRGYTF. CDR3 sequence (DNA): TGTGCCAGCAGCTCAGGACAGGGCCGGGGCTACACCTTC.

The rearrangement uses TRBV5-1 and TRBJ1-3; D perhaps matches TRBD1 (5 bases). The CDR3 spans 15 residues. The germline V and J ends were trimmed by 0 bases and 4 bases, with 11 bases remaining between them. The germline gives CDR1 SGHRS, CDR2 YFSETQ. Here the CDR3 reads CASSLVAGLGNTIYF. CDR3 nucleotide sequence: TGCGCCAGCAGCTTGGTGGCAGGGTTGGGAAACACCATATATTTT. Together with reference TRBV5-1 and TRBJ1-3, the CDR3 gives the full variable domain: KAGVTQTPRYLIKTRGQQVTLSCSPISGHRSVSWYQQTPGQGLQFLFEYFSETQRNKGNFPGRFSGRQFSNSRSEMNVSTLELGDSALYLCASSLVAGLGNTIYFGEGSWLTVV.

This clone was picked up a small number of times. The chain has TRBV25-1 and TRBJ1-4, with 10 bases fitting TRBD1. Germline assignment: CDR1 MGHDK and CDR2 SYGVNS. There are 15 residues in the CDR3. Trimming removed 3 bases from V and 5 bases from J; junction bases left unmatched: 3. As DNA, the CDR3 is TGTGCCAGCAGTGATGCGGGACAGGGGAATGAAAAACTGTTTTTT. Protein product: CASSDAGQGNEKLFF.

The chain carries TRBV13 and TRBJ2-2; 8 positions match TRBD2. CDR1 and CDR2 (germline): PRHDT, FYEKMQ (reference sequence). The CDR3 is 17 amino acids. The trim removed 2 bases at V and 2 bases at J, leaving 7 bases unmatched. The CDR3 loop reads CASSLSLAGRNTGELFF. The CDR3, as DNA: TGTGCCAGCAGCTTAAGTCTAGCGGGTCGAAACACCGGGGAGCTGTTTTTT.

The genes are TRBV2 and TRBJ1-5; D gene ambiguous. The germline V gene has CDR1 SNHLY and CDR2 FYNNEI. CDR3 length: 15 residues. Trimming pared 4 bases from V and 5 bases from J, leaving 15 bases between. The CDR3 DNA reads as TGTGCCAGCAGTGGGGGTAACGGGGTTTATCAGCCCCAGCATTTT. Translated: CASSGGNGVYQPQHF.

V and J are TRBV5-4 and TRBJ2-2; 8 positions agree with TRBD2. The CDR3 has 16 residues. V shed 4 bases and J 5 bases; nucleotides not matched to a gene: 10. Germline V lookup: CDR1 SGHNT, CDR2 YYREEE (reference sequence). The CDR3 bases are TGTGCCAGCAGCCCGCAGCCGGGGGGGTCGACCGGGGAGCTGTTTTTT. Amino acids: CASSPQPGGSTGELFF.

J is TRBJ1-2 and V is TRBV5-4; the D gene is possibly TRBD1 (6 bases). Germline V gives CDR1 SGHNT, CDR2 YYREEE (reference sequence). The V and J ends lost 0 bases and 4 bases respectively, with 13 bases between them. The CDR3 runs to 15 residues. The CDR3 region is CASSLAGGGPYGYTF. DNA for the CDR3: TGTGCCAGCAGCTTGGCCGGGGGGGGGCCCTATGGCTACACCTTC.

This clone was picked up a small number of times. V and J are TRBV4-2 and TRBJ2-4, with D perhaps TRBD1 (7 bases). The germline V gene has CDR1 LGHNA and CDR2 YNFKEQ. The CDR3 spans 16 residues. V lost 6 bases to trimming and J lost 0 bases, with 15 bases between them. CDR3 amino acids: CASSSQGGRAKNIQYF. The DNA for the CDR3 is TGTGCCAGCAGTAGTCAGGGGGGTCGAGCCAAAAACATTCAGTACTTC.

A note on this clone: No DNA is shown, since the ends of the CDR3 on it are uncertain; the CDR3 is the one TCRdb lists. V and J are TRBV9 and TRBJ1-4; TRBD1, the D gene given by the table, was not confirmed from the DNA. CDR1 is SGDLS, CDR2 YYNGEE, per germline. The CDR3 adds up to 13 amino acids, both ends counted. This chain's CDR3 is CASSVGVGTGVFF.

The chain joins TRBV6-5 to TRBJ1-5, with 7 nucleotides matching TRBD1. The CDR3 loop spans 15 amino acids. The J segment lost 0 bases and the V segment lost 8 bases, leaving 7 bases of the junction unmatched. CDR1 and CDR2 from the germline V gene are MNHEY and SVGAGI. The CDR3 sequence is CASRTGDSSNQPQHF. The CDR3, as DNA: TGTGCCAGCCGGACAGGCGACAGTAGCAATCAGCCCCAGCATTTT.

CDR3 in amino acids: CASSEGTGSYEQYF. CDR3 bases: TGTGCCAGCAGTGAGGGGACAGGGTCCTACGAGCAGTACTTC. This chain connects TRBV2 to TRBJ2-7, with 9 bases matching TRBD1. CDR1 SNHLY and CDR2 FYNNEI come from the germline V gene. The CDR3 loop spans 14 amino acids. V lost 3 bases to trimming and J lost 1 base; unmatched junction nucleotides: 1.

The chain joins TRBV9 to TRBJ1-6; 9 bases fit TRBD1. This CDR3 spans 15 amino acids. V lost 4 bases to trimming and J lost 9 bases; unmatched junction nucleotides: 8. Germline values: CDR1 SGDLS, CDR2 YYNGEE. CDR3 bases: TGTGCCAGCAGCCCCACCGGACAGGGGTCTTCACCCCTCCACTTT. Translating it yields CASSPTGQGSSPLHF.

The chain recombines TRBV7-7 with TRBJ1-5; D possibly corresponds to TRBD1 (5 bases). V shed 8 bases and J shed 0 bases, with 11 bases lying between them. CDR3 length: 14 amino acids. CDR1 and CDR2 (germline): SSHAT, FNYEAQ (reference sequence). The CDR3 sequence is CASHRFHSNQPQHF. The CDR3 coding sequence is TGTGCCAGCCACAGGTTTCATAGCAATCAGCCCCAGCATTTT. Full variable domain (missing parts from reference TRBV7-7 and TRBJ1-5): GAGVSQSPRYKVTKRGQDVTLRCDPISSHATLYWYQQALGQGPEFLTYFNYEAQPDKSGLPSDRFSAERPEGSISTLTIQRTEQRDSAMYRCASHRFHSNQPQHFGDGTRLSIL.

This chain uses TRBV7-2 with TRBJ1-6; D gene ambiguous. Trimming cost V 1 base and J 10 bases, with 5 bases left between them. CDR3 size: 12 residues. Germline CDR1 SGHTA, CDR2 FQGNSA. The CDR3 is CASSLERSPLHF. The CDR3 bases are TGTGCCAGCAGCTTAGAACGGTCACCCCTCCACTTT.